A single sample is the source of the 30 T cell receptor beta chains below, sequenced in a study of T cell changes during pregnancy in multiple sclerosis. Data came from immunoSEQ multiplex PCR; TCRdb stores just in-frame clones and leaves some out. The sample lists 95,000 to 110,000 clones; around 93% were seen once. This specimen was peripheral blood, taken in the third trimester of pregnancy. These receptors were obtained from a female donor in good health, enrolled as a control in a pregnancy study.

The CDR3 reads CASNETGTVSYEQYF. The CDR3 DNA follows: TGTGCCAGCAATGAAACCGGGACAGTCTCCTACGAGCAGTACTTC. J is TRBJ2-7 and V is TRBV6-9; 7 bases align to TRBD1. There are 15 residues in the CDR3. Germline V CDR1 and CDR2: MNHGY, SVAAGI. The junction had 9 bases not matched to a gene; V was cut back by 7 bases and J by 0 bases.

This clone has only one observation. The chain carries TRBV6-5 and TRBJ2-7; 9 bases are shared with TRBD1. The ends lost 5 bases at V and 5 bases at J; junction bases unmatched: 7. Germline assignment: CDR1 MNHEY and CDR2 SVGAGI. The CDR3 covers 14 residues. DNA for the CDR3: TGTGCCAGCAGTGACGTGGACAGGGGCCACGAGCAGTACTTC. Amino acid sequence: CASSDVDRGHEQYF.

V gene TRBV7-8 combines with J gene TRBJ2-7, with D unclear. V was shortened by 8 bases and J by 4 bases, with 12 bases between the two germline ends. The CDR3 spans 12 residues. CDR1 and CDR2 (germline): SGHVS, FQNEAQ. The CDR3 here is CASGETRYEQYF. CDR3 DNA: TGTGCCAGCGGAGAGACCCGGTACGAGCAGTACTTC.

The chain joins TRBV7-2 to TRBJ2-7; 12 bases agree with TRBD2. J was trimmed by 2 bases and V by 7 bases; bases with no gene match: 6. This CDR3 comprises 15 residues. CDR1 SGHTA and CDR2 FQGNSA come from the germline V gene. In DNA form, the CDR3 reads TGTGCCAGCACTTCCACTAGCGGGGGGCCCTACGAGCAGTACTTC. This gives the protein CASTSTSGGPYEQYF.

This clone was counted once. The V gene is TRBV11-2, the J gene TRBJ2-1, with TRBD2 matching over 10 bases. The CDR3 is 15 amino acids. With 5 bases clipped from V and 8 bases from J, the junction kept 9 bases outside the gene matches. Germline CDR1 is SGHAT and CDR2 is FQNNGV. The CDR3 DNA follows: TGTGCCAGCAGCCTAGCGGGGGAATCAGGCGATGAGCAGTTCTTC. This sequence encodes CASSLAGESGDEQFF.

This chain joins TRBV6-5 and TRBJ2-1; TRBD2 is a possible D gene (6 bases). The CDR3 consists of 13 residues. With 4 bases removed from V and 4 bases from J, the gap between germline ends came to 8 bases. Germline-derived CDR1 and CDR2 are MNHEY and SVGAGI. The CDR3 bases are TGTGCCAGCAGTTCCGGGACTTACAATGAGCAGTTCTTC. Its protein product is CASSSGTYNEQFF.

This chain links TRBV7-9 with TRBJ1-1; no clear D gene. The V end was cut by 3 bases, the J end by 0 bases, with 11 bases between. Germline lookup yields CDR1 SEHNR and CDR2 FQNEAQ (reference sequence). This CDR3 has 15 amino acids. The CDR3, as DNA: TGTGCCAGCAGCTTGACTGGGTTCATGAACACTGAAGCTTTCTTT. It codes for CASSLTGFMNTEAFF.

The V and J genes are TRBV27 and TRBJ2-3; weak D call: TRBD2 (6 bases). Between the trimmed V and J ends, which lost 6 bases and 0 bases, there was a span of 25 bases. This CDR3 is 19 amino acids long. Germline-derived CDR1 and CDR2 are MNHEY and SMNVEV (reference sequence). The CDR3 protein is CASSKTGPLVGGSTDTQYF. CDR3 sequence (DNA): TGTGCCAGCAGCAAAACCGGGCCTCTTGTGGGGGGTAGCACAGATACGCAGTATTTT.

This sequence joins TRBV7-6 and TRBJ1-5; D is uncertain. The CDR3 has 14 residues. Trimming stripped 4 bases from V and 2 bases from J, with 9 bases between. Germline CDR1 SGHVS, CDR2 FNYEAQ. In nucleotides, the CDR3 is TGTGCCAGCAGCTGGGCAGGCCGCAATCAGCCCCAGCATTTT. This gives the protein CASSWAGRNQPQHF.

This clone was counted once. The chain uses TRBV10-3 and TRBJ1-2; D uncertain. CDR3 size: 13 residues. Germline CDR1 ENHRY, CDR2 SYGVKD. The germline V and J ends were trimmed by 11 bases and 8 bases, with 21 bases remaining between them. The CDR3 DNA reads TGTGCCGTCTCAAATGTCGGTTCCTGGGGCTACACCTTC. This gives the protein CAVSNVGSWGYTF.

The chain has TRBV7-3 and TRBJ1-5; perhaps TRBD1 as D (6 bases). Trimming removed 4 bases from V and 5 bases from J, with 9 bases in between. Germline V gene data show CDR1 as SGHTA and CDR2 as FQGTGA. The CDR3 has 13 amino acids. For the CDR3, the DNA is TGTGCCAGCAGCTCACAGGGAGATCAGCCCCAGCATTTT. It yields the protein CASSSQGDQPQHF.

V gene TRBV6-1 combines with J gene TRBJ2-5; 10 nucleotides match TRBD2. V was clipped by 0 bases and J by 5 bases; unmatched bases: 3. Germline-derived CDR1 and CDR2 are MNHNS and SASEGT. The CDR3 has 15 amino acids. Written as DNA, the CDR3 is TGTGCCAGCAGTGAAGCTAGCGGGGGGCCGGAGACCCAGTACTTC. This codes for CASSEASGGPETQYF.

The gene calls are TRBV5-1 and TRBJ1-1; TRBD1 aligns across 8 bases. The CDR3 is 15 residues long. Germline lookup yields CDR1 SGHRS and CDR2 YFSETQ. Germline trimming cut 0 bases from V and 5 bases from J; bases unmatched to any gene: 6. The CDR3 here is CASSLGQGAYTEAFF. The CDR3 bases are TGCGCCAGCAGCTTGGGGCAGGGGGCATATACTGAAGCTTTCTTT. The full variable domain, with the rest looked up from reference TRBV5-1 and TRBJ1-1, is KAGVTQTPRYLIKTRGQQVTLSCSPISGHRSVSWYQQTPGQGLQFLFEYFSETQRNKGNFPGRFSGRQFSNSRSEMNVSTLELGDSALYLCASSLGQGAYTEAFFGQGTRLTVV.

The rearrangement joins TRBV19 to TRBJ1-2; D gene unclear. In germline, CDR1 is LNHDA, CDR2 SQIVND (reference sequence). CDR3 size: 16 residues. The V and J ends lost 4 bases and 0 bases respectively, with 15 bases between them. CDR3 region: CASSNFLDASNYGYTF. CDR3 DNA sequence: TGTGCCAGTAGTAACTTCCTAGACGCTTCTAACTATGGCTACACCTTC. The whole variable domain, filled in from reference TRBV19 and TRBJ1-2, reads DGGITQSPKYLFRKEGQNVTLSCEQNLNHDAMYWYRQDPGQGLRLIYYSQIVNDFQKGDIAEGYSVSREKKESFPLTVTSAQKNPTAFYLCASSNFLDASNYGYTFGSGTRLTVV.

This clone was recorded a few times. The CDR3: CASSLAGNMNTEAFF. DNA for the CDR3: TGTGCCAGCAGCTTAGCGGGGAACATGAACACTGAAGCTTTCTTT. This chain links TRBV11-3 with TRBJ1-1; D unresolved. Looked up from germline, CDR1 is SGHNT and CDR2 is YENEEA. V lost 1 base, J lost 0 bases, and 9 bases lay in between. This CDR3 has 15 amino acids.

A word on this clone: At one end, the junction sequence differs from germline, possibly due to a read error. This sequence joins TRBV7-3 and TRBJ2-1; D gene uncertain. There are 15 residues in the CDR3. Germline V gene lookup returns CDR1 SGHTA and CDR2 FQGTGA. CDR3 protein: CASSLTGDSNNEQFF. CDR3 DNA sequence: TGTGCCAGCAGCTTAACAGGAGACTCCAACAATGAGCAGTTCTTC. The full variable domain, its missing parts supplied by reference TRBV7-3 and TRBJ2-1, is GAGVSQTPSNKVTEKGKYVELRCDPISGHTALYWYRQSLGQGPEFLIYFQGTGAADDSGLPNDRFFAVRPEGSVSTLKIQRTERGDSAVYLCASSLTGDSNNEQFFGPGTRLTVL.

The rearrangement joins TRBV10-3 to TRBJ1-1; TRBD1 aligns across 9 bases. Germline CDR1 is ENHRY and CDR2 is SYGVKD. CDR3 length: 14 amino acids. V gave up 5 bases and J gave up 3 bases; unmatched junction bases: 4. The DNA of the CDR3 is TGTGCCATCAGTCAAGGGACAGGGTACACTGAAGCTTTCTTT. This gives the protein CAISQGTGYTEAFF.

The chain carries TRBV10-3 and TRBJ2-5, with 10 bases that match TRBD1. V lost 8 bases, J lost 4 bases, and 7 bases stayed unmatched. The CDR3 contains 14 residues. Germline values: CDR1 ENHRY, CDR2 SYGVKD. In nucleotides, the CDR3 is TGTGCCATCGGCGGGACAGGGGTAGGAGAGACCCAGTACTTC. As protein: CAIGGTGVGETQYF.

The sample holds a few counts of this clone. The chain joins TRBV2 to TRBJ1-1; D is unclear. CDR3 length equals 13 residues. The germline V gene encodes CDR1 SNHLY and CDR2 FYNNEI. Trimming removed 6 bases from V and 1 base from J, with 9 bases in between. CDR3 nucleotide sequence: TGTGCCAGCAGGCTAGACGGGAACACTGAAGCTTTCTTT. Protein product: CASRLDGNTEAFF.

This chain links TRBV20-1 with TRBJ2-3, with 8 bases lining up with TRBD2. Germline CDR1 DFQATT, CDR2 SNEGSKA (reference sequence). The trim removed 6 bases at V and 8 bases at J, leaving 4 bases unmatched. The CDR3 length is 11 residues. CDR3 residues: CSAGTSVTQYF. As DNA, the CDR3 is TGCAGTGCGGGGACTAGTGTTACGCAGTATTTT.

The CDR3 region has the DNA TGCGCCAGCAGCCAACCGGGGGGGCTCAATGAGCAGTTCTTC. Its translation is CASSQPGGLNEQFF. The chain has TRBV4-3 and TRBJ2-1; 8 bases match TRBD2. The ends lost 2 bases at V and 6 bases at J; junction bases unmatched: 3. Germline V gives CDR1 LGHNA, CDR2 YSLEER. The CDR3 is made up of 14 amino acids.

V is TRBV11-3 and J is TRBJ2-1, with TRBD1 matching over 12 bases. This CDR3 spans 17 amino acids. Unmatched junction bases numbered 11, after V lost 3 bases and J lost 8 bases. CDR1 and CDR2 (germline): SGHNT, YENEEA. The CDR3 loop reads CASSFSGRDRGPYEQFF. The CDR3 bases are TGTGCCAGCAGCTTCTCGGGCCGGGACAGGGGGCCCTATGAGCAGTTCTTC.

The chain uses TRBV6-5 and TRBJ1-1, with no clear D. The CDR3 runs 15 residues. Germline values: CDR1 MNHEY, CDR2 SVGAGI. V shed 5 bases and J shed 3 bases, with 16 bases lying between them. CDR3 loop: CASSGLAGGYTEAFF. CDR3 DNA sequence: TGTGCCAGCAGTGGATTAGCAGGAGGGTACACTGAAGCTTTCTTT.

The genes are TRBV13 and TRBJ1-6, with D tentatively TRBD1 (5 bases). Trimming cost V 5 bases and J 8 bases, with 19 bases left between them. The CDR3 sequence is 16 residues long. From germline, CDR1 is PRHDT and CDR2 FYEKMQ (reference sequence). The CDR3 nucleotides read TGTGCCAGCAGCAGACAAACAGGCTACGACCATTCACCCCTCCACTTT. Protein product: CASSRQTGYDHSPLHF.

This clone came up a few times. CDR3 protein: CASSFEGHSNEKLFF. The CDR3 DNA is TGTGCCAGCAGCTTTGAGGGACACTCTAATGAAAAACTGTTTTTT. The chain uses TRBV11-2 and TRBJ1-4, with D maybe TRBD1 (6 bases). Trimming took 3 bases from V and 3 from J, leaving 11 bases between them. The CDR3 spans 15 residues. Germline assignment: CDR1 SGHAT and CDR2 FQNNGV.

The V and J genes are TRBV19 and TRBJ2-1, with 9 nucleotides matching TRBD2. Germline loops: CDR1 LNHDA, CDR2 SQIVND (reference sequence). The CDR3 runs to 15 residues. Trimming took 7 bases from V and 3 from J; bases not matched to a gene: 7. The CDR3, as DNA: TGTGCCAGTACCCCCGCGGGGGGGAGCTACAATGAGCAGTTCTTC. It codes for CASTPAGGSYNEQFF. The whole variable domain, remainder taken from reference TRBV19 and TRBJ2-1, is DGGITQSPKYLFRKEGQNVTLSCEQNLNHDAMYWYRQDPGQGLRLIYYSQIVNDFQKGDIAEGYSVSREKKESFPLTVTSAQKNPTAFYLCASTPAGGSYNEQFFGPGTRLTVL.

The chain combines TRBV6-1 with TRBJ2-1; 7 nucleotides match TRBD2. This CDR3 region has 15 residues. V was clipped by 11 bases and J by 4 bases; unmatched bases: 14. CDR1 and CDR2 (germline): MNHNS, SASEGT. The CDR3 is CASDREGGRYNEQFF. The CDR3 coding sequence is TGTGCCTCCGATCGCGAGGGAGGGAGGTACAATGAGCAGTTCTTC.

The chain is built from TRBV30 and TRBJ2-5; tentative D call: TRBD2 (5 bases). The CDR3 consists of 12 residues. Germline V gene data show CDR1 as GTSNPN and CDR2 as SVGIG (reference sequence). Trimming removed 5 bases from V and 2 bases from J, with 9 bases in between. CDR3 sequence reads: CAWEGIQETQYF. The CDR3 nucleotides are TGTGCCTGGGAGGGAATACAAGAGACCCAGTACTTC.

This clone has only one observation. The CDR3 region has the DNA TGTGCCAGTACCGCGACAGGCGCAGGGGGCTACACCTTC. Amino acid sequence: CASTATGAGGYTF. The J gene is TRBJ1-2, the V gene TRBV19, with D possibly matching TRBD1 (6 bases). V lost 7 bases and J 8 bases, leaving 17 bases between the germline ends. The V gene's germline CDR1 is LNHDA and CDR2 SQIVND (reference sequence). CDR3 size: 13 residues. Combining the CDR3 with reference TRBV19 and TRBJ1-2 gives the whole variable domain DGGITQSPKYLFRKEGQNVTLSCEQNLNHDAMYWYRQDPGQGLRLIYYSQIVNDFQKGDIAEGYSVSREKKESFPLTVTSAQKNPTAFYLCASTATGAGGYTFGSGTRLTVV.

J is TRBJ1-5 and V is TRBV4-2, with D maybe TRBD1 (6 bases). V was pared by 0 bases and J by 6 bases, with 6 bases between. CDR1 and CDR2 (germline): LGHNA, YNFKEQ. CDR3 length: 13 residues. The CDR3 nucleotides are TGTGCCAGCAGCCAAGACAGGGGTCAGCCCCAGCATTTT. Protein: CASSQDRGQPQHF.